This T cell receptor (beta chain) emerged from a study of HIV-infected patients and healthy controls. Trimming cost V 5 bases and J 4 bases; bases outside gene matches: 7. This CDR3 comprises 15 residues. Germline-derived CDR1 and CDR2 are SGHKS and YYEKEE (reference sequence). TCRdb used MiXCR to reprocess the 5' RACE reads, holding one entry per CDR3 protein. Of tens of thousands of distinct CDR3 sequences in the sample, about 19% were seen once. The chain joins TRBV5-5 to TRBJ1-5, with 9 bases lining up with TRBD1. Source material: CD4+ T cells from blood. This TCR was recovered from a human donor in good health. The CDR3 loop is CASSIQGAGNQPQHF. The CDR3, as DNA: TGTGCCAGCAGTATACAGGGGGCCGGGAATCAGCCCCAGCATTTT. The full variable domain, its missing parts supplied by reference TRBV5-5 and TRBJ1-5, is DAGVTQSPTHLIKTRGQQVTLRCSPISGHKSVSWYQQVLGQGPQFIFQYYEKEERGRGNFPDRFSARQFPNYSSELNVNALLLGDSALYLCASSIQGAGNQPQHFGDGTRLSIL.